This T cell receptor (beta chain) was found in a study of T-cell reconstitution after alpha-beta-depleted transplantation in children. Study-level findings and limits: One year post-transplant, T-cell counts and diversity were largely derived from T cells produced anew.

Unique molecular identifiers were incorporated during preparation of the TCRbeta library. Each CDR3 protein gets one entry after TCRdb re-called the PCR reads with MiXCR. The sample gives 330,000 or so distinct CDR3 sequences, 6% to 10% of which show up once; about 9.1% is in the top ten. V shed 2 bases, J shed 5 bases, and the junction held 6 bases outside the gene matches. This CDR3 is 14 amino acids long. Germline values: CDR1 SGDLS, CDR2 YYNGEE. Comment on this clonotype: The antigen is undetermined.

The sample here was peripheral blood, taken 360 days after TCRalphabeta/CD19-depleted stem cell transplant. The chain has TRBV9 and TRBJ2-7; 8 positions agree with TRBD1. This receptor was identified in a female patient between 2 and 10 years old who had a stem cell transplant for Fanconi anemia, so the T cells may come from the graft donor. The CDR3 DNA reads TGTGCCAGCAGCGTTATGGACAGGGCCCACGAGCAGTACTTC. Translation: CASSVMDRAHEQYF. Complete variable domain (other parts from reference TRBV9 and TRBJ2-7): DSGVTQTPKHLITATGQRVTLRCSPRSGDLSVYWYQQSLDQGLQFLIQYYNGEERAKGNILERFSAQQFPDLHSELNLSSLELGDSALYFCASSVMDRAHEQYFGPGTRLTVT.